The 18 T cell receptor beta chains in this list originate from one sample, sequenced in a study of blood T cell repertoires in COVID-19. Sequenced by immunoSEQ multiplex PCR; TCRdb stores in-frame clones only, minus some. The sample carries about 300,000 clones, under 90% recorded once. Sequencing was done on a sample of PBMCs or T cells enriched from blood (not recorded which). These TCRs come from a woman aged 45-59 years who had been exposed to COVID-19.

The J gene is TRBJ1-4, the V gene TRBV7-2; 8 bases map to TRBD1. Looked up from germline, CDR1 is SGHTA and CDR2 is FQGNSA. J lost 6 bases, V lost 5 bases, and 5 bases had no gene match. The CDR3 is 14 amino acids. The CDR3 loop is CASSPPGGHEKLFF. For the CDR3, the DNA is TGTGCCAGCAGCCCACCAGGGGGCCATGAAAAACTGTTTTTT. The full variable domain, with the rest looked up from reference TRBV7-2 and TRBJ1-4, is GAGVSQSPSNKVTEKGKDVELRCDPISGHTALYWYRQSLGQGLEFLIYFQGNSAPDKSGLPSDRFSAERTGGSVSTLTIQRTQQEDSAVYLCASSPPGGHEKLFFGSGTQLSVL.

The genes are TRBV12-3 or TRBV12-4 and TRBJ2-3; D is unclear. Deletions cut 6 bases from V and 7 bases from J, with 11 bases between. The CDR3 has 12 residues. CDR3 nucleotides: TGTGCCAGCAGCCGAGTACGAAATACGCAGTATTTT. Encoded protein: CASSRVRNTQYF.

V is TRBV14 and J is TRBJ2-5; D is possibly TRBD1 (5 bases). V dropped 0 bases and J dropped 5 bases, with 25 bases sitting between them. Germline V gene data show CDR1 as SGHDN and CDR2 as FVKESK. CDR3 length equals 19 residues. CDR3 nucleotides: TGTGCCAGCAGCCAAGATAATCAGGGTCGAGTCTACCCTCAGGAGACCCAGTACTTC. Its protein is CASSQDNQGRVYPQETQYF. Filled out from reference TRBV14 and TRBJ2-5, the complete variable domain reads EAGVTQFPSHSVIEKGQTVTLRCDPISGHDNLYWYRRVMGKEIKFLLHFVKESKQDESGMPNNRFLAERTGGTYSTLKVQPAELEDSGVYFCASSQDNQGRVYPQETQYFGPGTRLLVL.

V is TRBV19 and J is TRBJ1-4; 9 bases line up with TRBD1. Trimming cost V 6 bases and J 7 bases; bases outside gene matches: 6. Germline V gene lookup returns CDR1 LNHDA and CDR2 SQIVND (reference sequence). CDR3 length: 14 residues. DNA for the CDR3: TGTGCCAGTAGGTTGACAGGGGGAGGTGAAAAACTGTTTTTT. Protein: CASRLTGGGEKLFF.

The chain joins TRBV18 to TRBJ1-5; TRBD1 aligns across 9 bases. The CDR3 consists of 15 residues. Losses at the gene ends were 2 bases for V and 7 bases for J; bases not matched to a gene: 6. Germline V CDR1 and CDR2: KGHSH, LQKENI. In DNA, the CDR3 is TGTGCCAGCTCACCAGGGACAGGGTATCGACAGCCCCAGCATTTT. Protein: CASSPGTGYRQPQHF. Based on the CDR3 plus reference TRBV18 and TRBJ1-5, the full variable domain is NAGVMQNPRHLVRRRGQEARLRCSPMKGHSHVYWYRQLPEEGLKFMVYLQKENIIDESGMPKERFSAEFPKEGPSILRIQQVVRGDSAAYFCASSPGTGYRQPQHFGDGTRLSIL.

The chain employs TRBV5-4 and TRBJ2-2; 8 positions match TRBD2. This CDR3 is 16 amino acids long. The V segment lost 1 base and the J segment 1 base; nucleotides outside the gene matches: 3. CDR1 is SGHNT and CDR2 is YYREEE in the germline V gene (reference sequence). The CDR3 DNA reads TGTGCCAGCAGCTTGCGGGGGGGCCTGAACACCGGGGAGCTGTTTTTT. Residues: CASSLRGGLNTGELFF.

The rearrangement joins TRBV6-5 to TRBJ1-1; 9 bases are shared with TRBD1. V shed 8 bases and J 7 bases; nucleotides not matched to a gene: 5. From germline, CDR1 is MNHEY and CDR2 SVGAGI. CDR3 length: 12 amino acids. The DNA for the CDR3 is TGTGCCAGCTACAGGGGGCAGGGTGAAGCTTTCTTT. Its protein is CASYRGQGEAFF.

V is TRBV10-3 and J is TRBJ1-2; 9 bases fit TRBD1. Germline V lookup: CDR1 ENHRY, CDR2 SYGVKD. V trimming: 4 bases; J trimming: 8 bases; junction bases outside the gene matches: 5. The CDR3 is 13 amino acids. CDR3 protein: CAISGTGAEGYTF. DNA for the CDR3: TGTGCCATCAGTGGGACAGGGGCGGAAGGCTACACCTTC.

This clone was detected only once. V is TRBV30 and J is TRBJ1-6; a possible D gene is TRBD1 (5 bases). Trimming cost V 2 bases and J 1 base, with 9 bases left between them. The CDR3 totals 15 residues. Germline loops: CDR1 GTSNPN, CDR2 SVGIG (reference sequence). The CDR3 region has the DNA TGTGCCTGGAGTTTTAAGGGGTCCTATAATTCACCCCTCCACTTT. Translation: CAWSFKGSYNSPLHF.

This clone was recorded only once. The V gene is TRBV7-2, the J gene TRBJ2-1; TRBD2 might be the D (6 bases). Trimming left V 5 bases short and J 7 bases short, with 18 bases between. Germline V lookup: CDR1 SGHTA, CDR2 FQGNSA. CDR3 size: 15 residues. This CDR3 is CASSLVGGRSNEQFF. The CDR3 DNA reads as TGTGCCAGCAGCCTTGTTGGGGGGAGGTCGAATGAGCAGTTCTTC. Combining the CDR3 with reference TRBV7-2 and TRBJ2-1 gives the whole variable domain GAGVSQSPSNKVTEKGKDVELRCDPISGHTALYWYRQSLGQGLEFLIYFQGNSAPDKSGLPSDRFSAERTGGSVSTLTIQRTQQEDSAVYLCASSLVGGRSNEQFFGPGTRLTVL.

The chain combines TRBV29-1 with TRBJ1-1; D possibly corresponds to TRBD1 (6 bases). The CDR3 loop spans 14 amino acids. Looked up from germline, CDR1 is SQVTM and CDR2 is ANQGSEA. The V end lost 7 bases, the J end lost 5 bases, and 20 bases lay between the germline ends. CDR3 coding DNA: TGCAGCGCCGGACGTGGTGGGGGCGGAACTGAAGCTTTCTTT. Protein product: CSAGRGGGGTEAFF.

The chain has TRBV5-1 and TRBJ2-7; D gene uncertain. Germline CDR1 and CDR2: SGHRS and YFSETQ. This CDR3 contains 12 residues. With 5 bases removed from V and 0 bases from J, the gap between germline ends came to 6 bases. The CDR3 nucleotides are TGCGCCAGCAGACAAGACTCCTACGAGCAGTACTTC. Its protein is CASRQDSYEQYF.

The CDR3 protein is CASSQAGMPEAFF. Here the CDR3 DNA reads TGTGCCAGCAGCCAAGCAGGGATGCCTGAAGCTTTCTTT. This sequence joins TRBV3-1 (or the pseudogene TRBV3-2) and TRBJ1-1, with a weak D call TRBD1 (5 bases). Looked up from germline, CDR1 is LGHDT and CDR2 is YNNKEL (reference sequence). CDR3 length equals 13 residues. The ends were cut back, 1 base at V and 6 bases at J, with 9 bases in the middle.

With regard to this clone: The junction differs from germline at one of its ends, possibly a read error. This sequence joins TRBV10-3 and TRBJ1-2, with TRBD1 matching 8 bases. Germline CDR1 and CDR2: ENHRY and SYGVKD. The CDR3 contains 17 residues. The CDR3: CAIRIGQGNTVNSGYTF. CDR3 in DNA: TGTGCCATCAGGATCGGACAGGGAAATACCGTTAACTCTGGCTACACCTTC.

The chain recombines TRBV5-1 with TRBJ2-1; D unresolved. V lost 0 bases, J lost 8 bases, and 15 bases lay in between. The CDR3 contains 15 residues. Germline V gene sequence: CDR1 SGHRS, CDR2 YFSETQ. CDR3 bases: TGCGCCAGCAGCTTGGAGTCCCTACCCCCCGATGAGCAGTTCTTC. This translates into CASSLESLPPDEQFF.

The V and J genes are TRBV12-3 or TRBV12-4 and TRBJ1-6; D might be TRBD1 (5 bases). V lost 2 bases and J lost 10, with 9 bases in between. The CDR3 is made up of 13 amino acids. The CDR3 protein is CASSLIPGSPLHF. The CDR3, as DNA: TGTGCCAGCAGTTTAATTCCAGGGTCACCCCTCCACTTT.

V usage is TRBV4-1 and J usage is TRBJ1-1; the D gene is possibly TRBD1 (5 bases). Germline CDR1 MGHRA, CDR2 YSYEKL. CDR3 size: 15 residues. The germline V and J ends were trimmed by 1 base and 8 bases, with 17 bases remaining between them. The CDR3: CASSQGPAARTEAFF. CDR3 sequence (DNA): TGCGCCAGCAGCCAAGGTCCGGCAGCCAGGACAGAAGCTTTCTTT.

This clone was counted once. This sequence joins TRBV2 and TRBJ2-4; TRBD1 agrees at 8 bases. The CDR3 consists of 13 residues. Germline CDR1 and CDR2: SNHLY and FYNNEI. The ends lost 10 bases at V and 7 bases at J; junction bases unmatched: 9. The CDR3 DNA follows: TGTGCCAACGCGCAGGGGGCGATGAACATTCAGTACTTC. Translated: CANAQGAMNIQYF.